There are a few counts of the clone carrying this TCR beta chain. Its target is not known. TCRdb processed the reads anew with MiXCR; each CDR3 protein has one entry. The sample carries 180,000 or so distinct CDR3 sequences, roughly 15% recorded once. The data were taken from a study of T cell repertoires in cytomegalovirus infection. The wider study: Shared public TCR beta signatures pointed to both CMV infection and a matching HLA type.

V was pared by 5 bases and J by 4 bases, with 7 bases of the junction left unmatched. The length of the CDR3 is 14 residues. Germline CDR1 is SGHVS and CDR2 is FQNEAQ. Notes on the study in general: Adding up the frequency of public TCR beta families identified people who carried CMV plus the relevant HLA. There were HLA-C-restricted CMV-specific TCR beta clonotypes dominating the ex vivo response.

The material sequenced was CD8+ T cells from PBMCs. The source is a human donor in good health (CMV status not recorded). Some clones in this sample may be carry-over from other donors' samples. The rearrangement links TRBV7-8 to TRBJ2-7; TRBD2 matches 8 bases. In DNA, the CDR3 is TGTGCCAGCAGCCTTACCCGCGGGGGGTACGAGCAGTACTTC. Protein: CASSLTRGGYEQYF.